Listed below are T cell receptor beta chains from one sample, sequenced in a study of CD8 T cells in acute hepatitis C reinfection. This table comes from immunoSEQ multiplex PCR, and its TCRdb copy is limited to in-frame clones, with some not included. Of roughly 500 clones listed, 40% to 50% are singletons. Sample: HCV NS3-1073 tetramer-sorted CD8+ T cells from PBMCs, taken during acute infection. These receptors were taken from a man aged 45-65 years with chronic hepatitis C. The CDR3 runs from the conserved cysteine through the conserved F or W. The D gene is left open where the match is weak. Clone size is stated in some rows and not others, as once, few, many or a class when expanded.

J	size	D	V	CDR3	DNA
TRBJ2-5	few	NA	TRBV9	CASSPSEGETQYF	TGTGCCAGCAGCCCTTCAGAGGGAGAGACCCAGTACTTC
TRBJ2-2	NA	NA	TRBV19	CASKVVGAGELFF	TGTGCCAGTAAGGTTGTGGGGGCCGGGGAGCTGTTTTTT
TRBJ1-1	NA	NA	TRBV5-8	CASRAARDSEAFF	TGTGCCAGCAGGGCTGCGAGGGATTCTGAAGCTTTCTTT
TRBJ1-2	NA	NA	TRBV11-3	CASSLGRQVNYGYTF	TGTGCCAGCAGCTTAGGAAGGCAGGTCAACTATGGCTACACCTTC
TRBJ1-2	NA	NA	TRBV7-9	CASSNNGKTYGYTF	TGTGCCAGCAGCAATAATGGAAAGACCTATGGCTACACCTTC
TRBJ2-7	large	TRBD1	TRBV14	CASSQDYGTVLSYEQYF	TGTGCCAGCAGCCAAGATTACGGGACAGTTTTATCCTACGAGCAGTACTTC
TRBJ2-5	large	TRBD1	TRBV7-8	CASSPLPGGGEETQYF	TGTGCCAGCAGCCCGCTCCCAGGGGGCGGGGAGGAGACCCAGTACTTC
TRBJ2-1	NA	TRBD2	TRBV7-6	CASSLNPLTSGIYNEQFF	TGTGCCAGCAGCCTCAACCCCCTGACTAGCGGGATCTACAATGAGCAGTTCTTC
TRBJ2-4	NA	TRBD2	TRBV5-5	CASSQESGSWGIQYF	TGTGCCAGCAGCCAAGAGAGCGGGAGTTGGGGCATTCAGTACTTC
TRBJ2-5	once	TRBD1	TRBV6-5	CASSFGQGYQETQYF	TGTGCCAGCAGTTTCGGACAGGGGTACCAAGAGACCCAGTACTTC
TRBJ1-1	NA	NA	TRBV27	CASRLWSGYMNTEAFF	TGTGCCAGCAGGCTTTGGTCAGGTTATATGAACACTGAAGCTTTCTTT
TRBJ1-1	large	TRBD1	TRBV29-1	CSVDRQGGPEAFF	TGCAGCGTTGACCGGCAGGGGGGGCCTGAAGCTTTCTTT
TRBJ1-1	large	NA	TRBV4-2	CASSQEKNTEAFF	TGTGCCAGCAGCCAAGAGAAGAACACTGAAGCTTTCTTT
TRBJ1-3	NA	NA	TRBV4-3	CASSQEVGAPGTIYF	TGCGCCAGCAGCCAAGAAGTAGGGGCCCCGGGCACCATATATTTT
TRBJ1-5	few	TRBD1	TRBV27	CASSPGQGHQPQHF	TGTGCCAGCAGTCCGGGACAGGGCCATCAGCCCCAGCATTTT
TRBJ2-1	few	NA	TRBV9	CASSVNNEQFF	TGTGCCAGCAGCGTTAACAATGAGCAGTTCTTC
TRBJ1-2	NA	NA	TRBV7-9	CASSLWDYDGYTF	TGTGCCAGCAGCTTATGGGACTACGATGGCTACACCTTC
TRBJ2-7	large	TRBD2	TRBV4-2	CASSQELAGGNEQYF	TGTGCCAGCAGCCAAGAGTTGGCGGGAGGAAACGAGCAGTACTTC
TRBJ2-1	NA	NA	TRBV6-5	CASSKNNEQFF	TGTGCCAGCAGTAAGAACAATGAGCAGTTCTTC
TRBJ1-4	large	TRBD1	TRBV29-1	CSGTGTAQPNEKLFF	TGCAGCGGGACCGGGACAGCGCAACCTAATGAAAAACTGTTTTTT
TRBJ1-2	NA	NA	TRBV10-3	CASSSDSHYGYTF	TGTGCCAGCAGTTCGGACAGCCACTATGGCTACACCTTC
TRBJ1-2	NA	TRBD1	TRBV11-2	CASRYGTALGYTF	TGTGCCAGCAGATATGGGACAGCCCTGGGCTACACCTTC
TRBJ2-2	NA	NA	TRBV4-3	CASSQEIVGTNTGELFF	TGCGCCAGCAGCCAAGAGATTGTCGGGACGAACACCGGGGAGCTGTTTTTT
TRBJ2-2	NA	NA	TRBV6-9	CASSFGTKVNTGELFF	TGTGCCAGCAGTTTTGGGACGAAAGTGAACACCGGGGAGCTGTTTTTT
TRBJ2-3	few	NA	TRBV4-1	CASSQEHGNWGTQYF	TGCGCCAGCAGCCAAGAACACGGGAATTGGGGTACGCAGTATTTT
TRBJ2-2	NA	TRBD2	TRBV5-1	CASSLGLAGEPGELFF	TGCGCCAGCAGCTTGGGCCTAGCGGGAGAACCCGGGGAGCTGTTTTTT
TRBJ2-5	NA	TRBD2	TRBV4-3	CASSQEPYGTSGGGETQYF	TGCGCCAGCAGCCAAGAGCCTTACGGGACTAGCGGGGGAGGGGAGACCCAGTACTTC
TRBJ1-1	NA	NA	TRBV4-1	CASSSDRNTEAFF	TGCGCCAGCAGCTCGGACAGAAACACTGAAGCTTTCTTT
TRBJ1-2	large	NA	TRBV6-5	CATWGASGYTF	TGTGCCACCTGGGGGGCCTCGGGCTACACCTTC
TRBJ1-1	few	TRBD1	TRBV30	CAWSSTGTNTEAFF	TGTGCCTGGAGTTCGACAGGGACAAACACTGAAGCTTTCTTT
TRBJ2-7	NA	TRBD2	TRBV6-6	CASTHPPGLSSYEQYF	TGTGCCAGCACCCACCCACCGGGACTAAGCTCCTACGAGCAGTACTTC
TRBJ2-3	few	TRBD1	TRBV29-1	CSASLQGTHDTQYF	TGCAGCGCCTCCTTACAGGGGACACACGATACGCAGTATTTT
TRBJ1-1	NA	NA	TRBV11-2	CASSQEKGSEAFF	TGTGCCAGCAGCCAAGAAAAGGGATCTGAAGCTTTCTTT
TRBJ2-2	large	TRBD1	TRBV4-2	CASSQETGAPNTGELFF	TGTGCCAGCAGCCAAGAGACAGGGGCGCCCAACACCGGGGAGCTGTTTTTT
TRBJ2-7	NA	NA	TRBV4-2	CASSQENGPWGEQYF	TGTGCCAGCAGCCAAGAGAACGGACCCTGGGGCGAGCAGTACTTC
TRBJ2-2	large	TRBD2	TRBV4-2	CASSPEPGGPGELFF	TGTGCCAGCAGCCCTGAGCCGGGAGGGCCAGGGGAGCTGTTTTTT
TRBJ2-5	hyperexpanded	NA	TRBV27	CASSSLLEQETQYF	TGTGCCAGCAGTTCCCTCTTGGAACAAGAGACCCAGTACTTC
TRBJ2-7	large	NA	TRBV4-2	CASSREVGIKTVLYEQYF	TGTGCCAGCAGCCGAGAGGTGGGCATCAAAACGGTTTTATACGAGCAGTACTTC
TRBJ1-1	NA	NA	TRBV5-4	CASSQEEGSEAFF	TGTGCCAGCAGCCAAGAGGAAGGGAGTGAAGCTTTCTTT
TRBJ2-1	few	TRBD2	TRBV2	CASETLAGHSYNEQFF	TGTGCCAGCGAGACCCTAGCGGGCCACTCCTACAATGAGCAGTTCTTC